The rows below give T cell receptor beta chains drawn from one sample of a study of T cells expressing NK-cell markers. After re-calling the 5' RACE reads, TCRdb lists one entry per CDR3 protein, DNA absent. In all, the sample yields fewer than 400,000 distinct CDR3 sequences. The source material was blood T cells: a sorted CD56 or NKG2C T cell subset, CD4+ or CD8+ T cells, or bulk PBMC T cells (not recorded which). The receptor set was obtained from a woman between 50 and 59 years old in good health. Both conserved end residues are part of each CDR3.

CDR3 protein	V gene	J gene
CASSYSNGDTEAFF	TRBV6-5	TRBJ1-1
CASSPETVTYNEQFF	TRBV5-1	TRBJ2-1
CAISIDLGQYF	TRBV10-3	TRBJ2-7
CASSQDRLAGGRADTQYF	TRBV14	TRBJ2-3
CASRREGRVDEQFF	TRBV6-2/TRBV6-3	TRBJ2-1
CASSKLAGETDTQYF	TRBV21-1	TRBJ2-3
CASSPTWGLGEQFF	TRBV9	TRBJ2-1
CSVDAAGWADTQYF	TRBV29-1	TRBJ2-3
CATSKGLSTDTQYF	TRBV15	TRBJ2-3
CASSLTVGETGNEKLFF	TRBV12-3/TRBV12-4	TRBJ1-4
CASSKMRTDTQYF	TRBV12-3/TRBV12-4	TRBJ2-3
CATRTRFGDGYTF	TRBV24-1	TRBJ1-2
CATTEEFRTDTQYF	TRBV10-3	TRBJ2-3
CASSLVFRGTDNEQFF	TRBV7-2	TRBJ2-1
CASSSPVGNTEAFF	TRBV2	TRBJ1-1
CASYPERWGETQYF	TRBV2	TRBJ2-5
CSVVSGLGHEQFF	TRBV29-1	TRBJ2-1
CSARDLRGGSTDTQYF	TRBV20-1	TRBJ2-3
CASSPTEGAGELFF	TRBV5-1	TRBJ2-2
CASSLAVQGGEQFF	TRBV5-1	TRBJ2-1
CASSFEAEGDTQYF	TRBV11-1	TRBJ2-3
CASSFVSSGANVLTF	TRBV5-1	TRBJ2-6
CSAQLSGTGLVREAFF	TRBV20-1	TRBJ1-1
CASSGGTGSSGANVLTF	TRBV7-6	TRBJ2-6
CASSSKSWRGIQYF	TRBV12-3/TRBV12-4	TRBJ2-4
CASSREGLGGYTF	TRBV5-1	TRBJ1-2
CASSLGPYASGRNEQFF	TRBV11-2	TRBJ2-1
CASSLGVGRPGELFF	TRBV12-3/TRBV12-4	TRBJ2-2
CASSDMGRDTQYF	TRBV10-2	TRBJ2-3
CASALGAWSYEQYF	TRBV5-1	TRBJ2-7
CASSLGPVTGNTIYF	TRBV12-3/TRBV12-4	TRBJ1-3
CASSLNIAALTYNEQFF	TRBV27	TRBJ2-1
CATSEASGNRNEQFF	TRBV24-1	TRBJ2-1
CASSQDPENEQFF	TRBV4-1	TRBJ2-1
CASSERVGYNQPQHF	TRBV6-1	TRBJ1-5
CASGPRTGNANNEQFF	TRBV23-1	TRBJ2-1
CASSPIWGPETQYF	TRBV11-3	TRBJ2-5
CASTYSGSYNEQFF	TRBV11-3	TRBJ2-1
CASGGTSGRLGFETQYF	TRBV12-3/TRBV12-4	TRBJ2-5
CASSSRAGGGELFF	TRBV13	TRBJ2-2
CASSQLARGYEQYF	TRBV4-1	TRBJ2-7
CSVAFTLDTQYF	TRBV29-1	TRBJ2-3
CSVPDPSKNIQYF	TRBV29-1	TRBJ2-4
CASVSGRTYNEQFF	TRBV2	TRBJ2-1
CASSLAGRGTTYEQYF	TRBV5-1	TRBJ2-7
CAISETSAGDRETQYF	TRBV10-3	TRBJ2-5
CASSSGAGVINEQFF	TRBV6-5	TRBJ2-1
CATSSGLVEVTEAFF	TRBV15	TRBJ1-1
CSANRAGGPNSNQPQHF	TRBV20-1	TRBJ1-5
CASSQGAGRYNEQFF	TRBV14	TRBJ2-1